Listed here are 11 T cell receptor beta chains from one sample, sequenced in a study of blood T cell repertoires in COVID-19. The repertoire was sequenced with immunoSEQ multiplex PCR; TCRdb's copy has only in-frame clones and lacks some. The sample consists of over 200,000 clones, around 89% of them appearing once. Sequenced sample: PBMCs or T cells enriched from blood (not recorded which). The receptors stem from a man aged 25 to 45 who had recovered from COVID-19.

V usage is TRBV6-1 and J usage is TRBJ1-5, with D possibly TRBD1 on 5 matching bases. Trimming pared 2 bases from V and 0 bases from J, leaving 14 bases between. The germline V gene encodes CDR1 MNHNS and CDR2 SASEGT. This CDR3 has 17 amino acids. CDR3 DNA sequence: TGTGCCAGCAGTGAATGGGAGGGGAAGGTTAGCAATCAGCCCCAGCATTTT. Protein product: CASSEWEGKVSNQPQHF.

This clone has a single count. V usage is TRBV6-1 and J usage is TRBJ2-7; 7 nucleotides match TRBD1. V gave up 3 bases and J gave up 2 bases; unmatched junction bases: 7. Per the germline V gene, CDR1 is MNHNS and CDR2 is SASEGT. The CDR3 contains 15 residues. The CDR3 DNA reads as TGTGCCAGCAGTGACACAGGGGTAGGGCCCTACGAGCAGTACTTC. As protein: CASSDTGVGPYEQYF.

This rearrangement joins TRBV30 to TRBJ2-7; TRBD2 aligns across 11 bases. Germline assignment: CDR1 GTSNPN and CDR2 SVGIG (reference sequence). The CDR3 runs 15 residues. V gave up 1 base and J gave up 3 bases; unmatched junction bases: 5. Here the CDR3 reads CAWSETSGTIYEQYF. For the CDR3, the DNA is TGTGCCTGGAGTGAGACTAGCGGGACGATCTACGAGCAGTACTTC.

The J gene is TRBJ2-5, the V gene TRBV2; perhaps TRBD1 as D (6 bases). Germline CDR1 reads SNHLY; CDR2 reads FYNNEI. The ends were cut back, 7 bases at V and 4 bases at J, with 13 bases in the middle. The CDR3 is 13 residues long. The CDR3 coding sequence is TGTGCCAGCAACAGGGTGACGAGAGAGACCCAGTACTTC. This sequence encodes CASNRVTRETQYF. Combining the CDR3 with reference TRBV2 and TRBJ2-5 gives the whole variable domain EPEVTQTPSHQVTQMGQEVILRCVPISNHLYFYWYRQILGQKVEFLVSFYNNEISEKSEIFDDQFSVERPDGSNFTLKIRSTKLEDSAMYFCASNRVTRETQYFGPGTRLLVL.

This clone has more than one count but fewer than ten. V is TRBV24-1 and J is TRBJ2-7; D perhaps matches TRBD1 (5 bases). Germline CDR1 and CDR2: KGHDR and SFDVKD. V was pared by 7 bases and J by 0 bases, with 9 bases between. CDR3 length: 13 amino acids. Here the CDR3 DNA reads TGTGCCACCAGAGCCAGGGACTCCTACGAGCAGTACTTC. It translates to CATRARDSYEQYF.

V usage is TRBV6-1 and J usage is TRBJ1-6; no firm D call. CDR3 length equals 13 residues. Trimming stripped 3 bases from V and 9 bases from J, with 9 bases between. Germline V gene sequence: CDR1 MNHNS, CDR2 SASEGT. This chain's CDR3 is CASSEKEVSPLHF. CDR3 DNA sequence: TGTGCCAGCAGTGAGAAGGAGGTTTCACCCCTCCACTTT.

The rearrangement uses TRBV29-1 and TRBJ1-2; perhaps TRBD1 as D (6 bases). CDR1 SQVTM and CDR2 ANQGSEA come from the germline V gene. The CDR3 covers 15 residues. Trimming took 2 bases from V and 4 from J, leaving 17 bases between them. CDR3 DNA sequence: TGCAGCGTTGAATCCAGGGGATTACAAGGCTATGGCTACACCTTC. Translation gives CSVESRGLQGYGYTF.

The chain combines TRBV21-1 with TRBJ1-1; the table's D call, TRBD1, has no DNA check behind it. TRBV21-1 is described as a pseudogene. The CDR3 sequence is 14 residues long. As DNA, the CDR3 is TGTGCCAGCAGCCCAAGGACAGCAAACACTGAAGCTTTCTTT. Protein: CASSPRTANTEAFF.

The chain joins TRBV5-4 to TRBJ1-2; tentative D call: TRBD1 (5 bases). V was trimmed by 5 bases and J by 4 bases, leaving 12 bases between them. The CDR3 has 13 amino acids. From germline, CDR1 is SGHNT and CDR2 YYREEE (reference sequence). CDR3 nucleotides: TGTGCCAGCAGTCCCGTGGGGGGCTATGGCTACACCTTC. Translation: CASSPVGGYGYTF. Complete variable domain (other parts from reference TRBV5-4 and TRBJ1-2): ETGVTQSPTHLIKTRGQQVTLRCSSQSGHNTVSWYQQALGQGPQFIFQYYREEENGRGNFPPRFSGLQFPNYSSELNVNALELDDSALYLCASSPVGGYGYTFGSGTRLTVV.

There are a few counts of this clone. The chain has TRBV28 and TRBJ2-7, with 9 bases fitting TRBD1. With 1 base clipped from V and 3 bases from J, the junction kept 1 base outside the gene matches. The CDR3 runs 14 residues. Germline CDR1 reads MDHEN; CDR2 reads SYDVKM. The DNA for the CDR3 is TGTGCCAGCAGTTTATCGGGACAGGGCTACGAGCAGTACTTC. Translating gives CASSLSGQGYEQYF.

The chain uses TRBV25-1 and TRBJ2-2; TRBD2 might be the D (6 bases). The CDR3 totals 16 residues. The ends were cut back, 0 bases at V and 4 bases at J, with 12 bases in the middle. CDR1 and CDR2 from the germline V gene are MGHDK and SYGVNS. The DNA of the CDR3 is TGTGCCAGCAGTGAATATTCCCTCGGGGGCACCGGGGAGCTGTTTTTT. Protein sequence: CASSEYSLGGTGELFF.